One and the same sample provided the 23 T cell receptor beta chains below, sequenced in a study of CD8+CD57+ T cells in acquired aplastic anemia. Sequencing was done on patients that had shown CD8+CD57+ cell expansion by flow cytometry. CDR3 and TCR beta VDJ profiling relied on a genomic DNA template. Each CDR3 protein gets one entry after TCRdb re-called the reads with MiXCR. The sample yields about 290,000 distinct CDR3 sequences, 56% seen once. The specimen sequenced was sorted CD4+, CD8+, or CD8+CD57+ T cells (not recorded which) from PBMCs. These receptors came from a human donor with aplastic anemia.

In this sample, this clonotype turned up many times. This chain links TRBV28 with TRBJ1-6; unclear D gene. CDR3 size: 11 residues. Germline CDR1 is MDHEN and CDR2 is SYDVKM. The V end lost 3 bases, the J end lost 8 bases, and 2 bases lay between the germline ends. CDR3 in DNA: TGTGCCAGCAGTTTTCATTCACCCCTCCACTTT. As protein: CASSFHSPLHF.

This clonotype was seen repeatedly, ten times or more. This chain uses TRBV7-9 with TRBJ1-1, with D uncertain. This CDR3 has 13 amino acids. Germline V gives CDR1 SEHNR, CDR2 FQNEAQ (reference sequence). V was clipped by 6 bases and J by 1 base, with 9 bases between them. The CDR3 region is CASSTRGNTEAFF. CDR3 DNA: TGTGCCAGCAGTACCCGGGGGAACACTGAAGCTTTCTTT. Full variable domain (missing parts from reference TRBV7-9 and TRBJ1-1): DTGVSQNPRHKITKRGQNVTFRCDPISEHNRLYWYRQTLGQGPEFLTYFQNEAQLEKSRLLSDRFSAERPKGSFSTLEIQRTEQGDSAMYLCASSTRGNTEAFFGQGTRLTVV.

This clonotype was seen ten or more times. This rearrangement joins TRBV3-1 to TRBJ2-5; 10 bases agree with TRBD2. Germline loops: CDR1 LGHDT, CDR2 YNNKEL (reference sequence). V shed 2 bases and J 2 bases; nucleotides not matched to a gene: 11. The CDR3 covers 18 residues. CDR3 bases: TGTGCCAGCAGCCAAATTGGGTCTAGCGGGAGACTACAAGAGACCCAGTACTTC. Translating it yields CASSQIGSSGRLQETQYF.

V gene TRBV7-9 combines with J gene TRBJ1-2; tentative D call: TRBD1 (5 bases). CDR3 size: 12 residues. Trimming took 1 base from V and 12 from J, leaving 12 bases between them. Germline lookup yields CDR1 SEHNR and CDR2 FQNEAQ (reference sequence). CDR3 DNA: TGTGCCAGCAGCTTAGGGACATCCGGTAACACCTTC. Its translation is CASSLGTSGNTF. Together with reference TRBV7-9 and TRBJ1-2, the CDR3 gives the full variable domain: DTGVSQNPRHKITKRGQNVTFRCDPISEHNRLYWYRQTLGQGPEFLTYFQNEAQLEKSRLLSDRFSAERPKGSFSTLEIQRTEQGDSAMYLCASSLGTSGNTFGSGTRLTVV.

Comments on this clonotype: Mismatch with germline at one junction end may stem from a read error. The chain carries TRBV2 and TRBJ2-1; TRBD1 agrees at 10 bases. The CDR3 runs 14 residues. Germline V lookup: CDR1 SNHLY, CDR2 FYNNEI. The CDR3 DNA reads as TGTGCCAGCAAGGGACAGGGGTTGTACAAAGAGCAGTTCTTC. It yields the protein CASKGQGLYKEQFF.

The V and J genes are TRBV5-1 and TRBJ2-5; D is perhaps TRBD2 (5 bases). V was shortened by 4 bases and J by 7 bases, with 8 bases between the two germline ends. The CDR3 spans 11 residues. Germline V lookup: CDR1 SGHRS, CDR2 YFSETQ. CDR3 loop: CASSDGMTQYF. The DNA of the CDR3 is TGCGCCAGCAGCGACGGGATGACCCAGTACTTC.

The J gene is TRBJ2-4, the V gene TRBV29-1, with 9 bases matching TRBD1. The germline V gene encodes CDR1 SQVTM and CDR2 ANQGSEA. The CDR3 is 11 amino acids. Trimming removed 8 bases from V and 14 bases from J; junction bases left unmatched: 10. This CDR3 reads CSPDRGGEKYF. In DNA, the CDR3 is TGCAGCCCCGACAGGGGGGGCGAAAAGTACTTC.

This clonotype was detected ten times or more. This sequence joins TRBV6-1 and TRBJ2-1; TRBD2 aligns across 7 bases. V dropped 6 bases and J dropped 6; count of bases not matched to a gene: 11. The CDR3 length is 15 residues. CDR1 is MNHNS and CDR2 is SASEGT in the germline V gene. CDR3 nucleotides: TGTGCCAGCAGCCGTTCCCAGCGGGGCCCCAATGAGCAGTTCTTC. This gives the protein CASSRSQRGPNEQFF.

This clonotype appeared many times. The chain is built from TRBV7-8 and TRBJ1-1; TRBD1 aligns across 7 bases. This CDR3 is built from 13 residues. Per the germline V gene, CDR1 is SGHVS and CDR2 is FQNEAQ. V trimming: 2 bases; J trimming: 3 bases; junction bases outside the gene matches: 0. The CDR3 bases are TGTGCCAGCAGCTTACAGGGGGACACTGAAGCTTTCTTT. Translated, it gives CASSLQGDTEAFF.

The CDR3 protein is CAISSSGGGETQYF. CDR3 bases: TGTGCCATCTCCTCTAGCGGGGGGGGAGAGACCCAGTACTTC. The chain joins TRBV10-3 to TRBJ2-5; 12 bases line up with TRBD2. Germline-derived CDR1 and CDR2 are ENHRY and SYGVKD. V trimming: 8 bases; J trimming: 4 bases; junction bases outside the gene matches: 5. This CDR3 region has 14 residues.

V is TRBV12-3 or TRBV12-4 and J is TRBJ1-2, with TRBD1 as a possible D gene (6 bases). The V gene lost 6 bases and the J gene lost 7 bases, with 18 bases spanning the gap. The CDR3 loop spans 14 amino acids. CDR3 in DNA: TGTGCCAGCAGCGGATACAGGGCTTCGGGTGGCTACACCTTC. Its protein is CASSGYRASGGYTF.

This clonotype was recorded a few times. This chain connects TRBV19 to TRBJ2-1, with D hard to call. The CDR3 consists of 14 residues. With 3 bases removed from V and 10 bases from J, the gap between germline ends came to 16 bases. Per the germline V gene, CDR1 is LNHDA and CDR2 is SQIVND (reference sequence). Written as DNA, the CDR3 is TGTGCCAGTAGTATTTTCTCGGGTCCCAGAGAGCAGTTCTTC. Amino acids: CASSIFSGPREQFF.

The chain employs TRBV7-3 and TRBJ2-2, with TRBD1 matching over 7 bases. This CDR3 has 13 residues. Trimming at V came to 5 bases and at J to 7 bases, leaving 4 bases not matched to a gene. Per germline, CDR1 SGHTA and CDR2 FQGTGA. The CDR3 DNA reads as TGTGCCAGCAGCCAGGGGGTAAACGGGGAGCTGTTTTTT. Its protein is CASSQGVNGELFF.

The chain carries TRBV15 and TRBJ1-2; D is possibly TRBD1 (5 bases). Germline CDR1 reads LNHNV; CDR2 reads YYDKDF (reference sequence). The V end was cut by 0 bases, the J end by 7 bases, with 21 bases between. This CDR3 has 17 amino acids. As DNA, the CDR3 is TGTGCCACCAGCAGAGATCTAATCCCGACAGCAGGTGCTGGCTACACCTTC. Residues: CATSRDLIPTAGAGYTF.

This chain joins TRBV20-1 and TRBJ2-3; maybe TRBD2 (6 bases). The CDR3 sequence is 14 residues long. Germline V gene lookup returns CDR1 DFQATT and CDR2 SNEGSKA (reference sequence). The V end lost 5 bases, the J end lost 9 bases, and 21 bases lay between the germline ends. The CDR3 DNA reads TGCAGTGCTTCCGGAGGGACCACGGGTGGCACGCAGTATTTT. As protein: CSASGGTTGGTQYF.

Concerning this clonotype: Being one base from a much bigger clone, this may be a read error. The conserved phenylalanine or tryptophan is not found at the CDR3 terminus, so this likely reflects a read error. The chain employs TRBV27 and TRBJ2-7; D call uncertain. The CDR3 totals 13 residues. Trimming left V 2 bases short and J 2 bases short, with 7 bases between. The V gene's germline CDR1 is MNHEY and CDR2 SMNVEV (reference sequence). CDR3: CASSLKVTYEQYL. The CDR3, as DNA: TGTGCCAGCAGTTTAAAGGTGACCTACGAGCAGTACCTC.

The rearrangement uses TRBV20-1 and TRBJ2-7; possibly TRBD1 for D (6 bases). The length of the CDR3 is 16 residues. Trimming left V 4 bases short and J 2 bases short, with 21 bases between. Germline V gene data show CDR1 as DFQATT and CDR2 as SNEGSKA (reference sequence). The DNA for the CDR3 is TGCAGTGCTATCCTGGGGGCATATCGTTTCGCCTACGAGCAGTACTTC. Translation: CSAILGAYRFAYEQYF.

Comments on this clonotype: The junction and the germline gene differ at one end; a read error may be behind it. The V call is TRBV24-1, the J call TRBJ2-1; 12 nucleotides match TRBD1. The germline gives CDR1 KGHDR, CDR2 SFDVKD. The CDR3 is 18 residues long. The CDR3 DNA reads TGTGCCATCAGTGACCCAGCGAGGGGACAGGGGGCGTACAATGAGCAGTTCTTC. Its translation is CAISDPARGQGAYNEQFF.

This chain uses TRBV2 with TRBJ2-3; 10 bases align to TRBD1. J gave up 3 bases and V 8 bases, and 2 bases lay outside the gene matches. The length of the CDR3 is 13 residues. Per the germline V gene, CDR1 is SNHLY and CDR2 is FYNNEI. The DNA for the CDR3 is TGTGCCAGCGGGACAGGGGCGACAGATACGCAGTATTTT. Translated: CASGTGATDTQYF.

This clonotype showed up just a few times. The chain employs TRBV10-2 and TRBJ1-6; 7 bases align to TRBD1. With 2 bases clipped from V and 0 bases from J, the junction kept 1 base outside the gene matches. Germline values: CDR1 WSHSY, CDR2 SAAADI. CDR3 length: 16 amino acids. The chain's CDR3 is CASSERTGSYNSPLHF. CDR3 nucleotides: TGCGCCAGCAGTGAGAGGACAGGCTCCTATAATTCACCCCTCCACTTT.

The V and J genes are TRBV7-9 and TRBJ1-6; D ambiguous. This CDR3 is 12 amino acids long. Trimming removed 7 bases at V and 9 bases at J, with 10 bases between. Germline CDR1 is SEHNR and CDR2 is FQNEAQ (reference sequence). CDR3 coding DNA: TGTGCCAGCAACTTGTGGGGTTCACCCCTCCACTTT. Residues: CASNLWGSPLHF.

This sequence joins TRBV25-1 and TRBJ2-5; the D gene is possibly TRBD2 (7 bases). The CDR3 is 16 amino acids. V lost 4 bases, J lost 4 bases, and 19 bases lay in between. CDR1 MGHDK and CDR2 SYGVNS come from the germline V gene. Here the CDR3 reads CASSARVGGPRETQYF. Written as DNA, the CDR3 is TGTGCCAGCAGTGCTAGAGTGGGGGGGCCTCGAGAGACCCAGTACTTC.

Many counts were recorded for this clonotype. The V gene is TRBV12-3 or TRBV12-4, the J gene TRBJ1-5; 10 positions match TRBD1. The CDR3 covers 15 residues. V was pared by 4 bases and J by 5 bases, with 5 bases of the junction left unmatched. Here the CDR3 reads CASSSRTGGYQPQHF. CDR3 nucleotide sequence: TGTGCCAGCAGTTCTCGGACAGGGGGATATCAGCCCCAGCATTTT.